Presented here are 6 T cell receptor beta chains from one specimen sequenced in a study of cytotoxic CD8 clonotypes in ibrutinib-treated CLL. TCRdb keeps only in-frame clones here, not all; method: immunoSEQ multiplex PCR. There are hundreds of thousands of clones in the sample; less than 75% occur only once, and approximately 15% lies in the top ten. Material: PBMCs, obtained after 24 months of ibrutinib treatment. These receptors were taken from a human donor with chronic lymphocytic leukemia.

This clone was observed a handful of times. The chain employs TRBV5-6 and TRBJ2-7; 14 nucleotides line up with TRBD2. The V and J ends lost 3 bases and 1 base, in that order; junction bases with no gene match: 9. The CDR3 spans 18 residues. The germline CDR1 and CDR2 sequences are SGHDT and YYEEEE. As DNA, the CDR3 is TGTGCCAGCAGCTGGGCCGGGACTAGCGGGAGTAGGTCCTACGAGCAGTACTTC. This translates into CASSWAGTSGSRSYEQYF.

The rearrangement links TRBV7-3 to TRBJ2-2; D gene uncertain. V gave up 7 bases and J gave up 1 base, with 7 bases separating them. This CDR3 is built from 13 residues. Looked up from germline, CDR1 is SGHTA and CDR2 is FQGTGA. CDR3 sequence (DNA): TGTGCCAGCACCCTGGGGAACACCGGGGAGCTGTTTTTT. The encoded protein is CASTLGNTGELFF.

The sample holds one count of this clone. J is TRBJ2-5 and V is TRBV18, with unresolved D. V was shortened by 3 bases and J by 1 base, with 9 bases between the two germline ends. Germline V gene lookup returns CDR1 KGHSH and CDR2 LQKENI. This CDR3 contains 14 residues. The CDR3 is CASSPLAAQETQYF. The DNA for the CDR3 is TGTGCCAGCTCACCCCTGGCGGCCCAAGAGACCCAGTACTTC.

The sample holds one count of this clone. The rearrangement links TRBV27 to TRBJ1-1; 8 bases fit TRBD1. V lost 3 bases to trimming and J lost 4 bases; unmatched junction nucleotides: 7. Germline V CDR1 and CDR2: MNHEY, SMNVEV (reference sequence). The CDR3 covers 15 residues. The CDR3 sequence is CASSFQGATITEAFF. The CDR3 bases are TGTGCCAGCAGTTTTCAGGGGGCGACGATCACTGAAGCTTTCTTT.

J is TRBJ2-1 and V is TRBV2, with TRBD2 matching over 8 bases. Trimming at V came to 10 bases and at J to 6 bases, leaving 11 bases not matched to a gene. This CDR3 contains 14 residues. Per the germline V gene, CDR1 is SNHLY and CDR2 is FYNNEI. CDR3 residues: CATRTGTSGNEQFF. Here the CDR3 DNA reads TGTGCCACCCGTACCGGGACTAGTGGCAATGAGCAGTTCTTC.

V usage is TRBV7-2 and J usage is TRBJ2-4, with TRBD2 as a possible D gene (5 bases). The CDR3 covers 16 residues. CDR1 SGHTA and CDR2 FQGNSA come from the germline V gene. Trimming stripped 0 bases from V and 0 bases from J, with 9 bases between. The chain's CDR3 is CASSLAPGLAKNIQYF. The DNA for the CDR3 is TGTGCCAGCAGCTTAGCCCCGGGGTTAGCCAAAAACATTCAGTACTTC.